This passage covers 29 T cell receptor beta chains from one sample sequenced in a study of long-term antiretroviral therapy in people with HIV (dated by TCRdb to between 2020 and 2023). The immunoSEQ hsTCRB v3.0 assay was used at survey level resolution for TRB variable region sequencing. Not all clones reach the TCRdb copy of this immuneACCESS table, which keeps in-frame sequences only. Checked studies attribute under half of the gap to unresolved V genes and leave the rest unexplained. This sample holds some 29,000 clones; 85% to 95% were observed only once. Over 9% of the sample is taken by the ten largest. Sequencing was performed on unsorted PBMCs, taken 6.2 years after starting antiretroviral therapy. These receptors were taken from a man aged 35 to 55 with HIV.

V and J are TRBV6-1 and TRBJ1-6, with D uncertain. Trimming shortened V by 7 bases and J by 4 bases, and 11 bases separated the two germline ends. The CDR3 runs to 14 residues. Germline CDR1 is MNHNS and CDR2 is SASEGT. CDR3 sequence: CASKSPGYNSPLHF. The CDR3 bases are TGTGCCAGCAAAAGCCCGGGATATAATTCACCCCTCCACTTT.

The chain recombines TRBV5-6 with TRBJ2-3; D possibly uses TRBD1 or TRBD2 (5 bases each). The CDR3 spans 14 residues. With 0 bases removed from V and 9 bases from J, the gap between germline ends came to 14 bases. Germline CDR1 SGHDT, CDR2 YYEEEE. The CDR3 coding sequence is TGTGCCAGCAGCTTGGACTTCGGCAGGGACACGCAGTATTTT. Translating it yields CASSLDFGRDTQYF. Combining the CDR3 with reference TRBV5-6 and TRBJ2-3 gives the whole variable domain DAGVTQSPTHLIKTRGQQVTLRCSPKSGHDTVSWYQQALGQGPQFIFQYYEEEERQRGNFPDRFSGHQFPNYSSELNVNALLLGDSALYLCASSLDFGRDTQYFGPGTRLTVL.

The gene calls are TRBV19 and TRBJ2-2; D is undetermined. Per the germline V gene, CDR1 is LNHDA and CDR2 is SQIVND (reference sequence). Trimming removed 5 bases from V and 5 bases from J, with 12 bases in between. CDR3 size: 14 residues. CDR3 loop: CASSLGPSTGELFF. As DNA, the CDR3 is TGTGCCAGTAGTCTTGGACCGTCGACCGGGGAGCTGTTTTTT. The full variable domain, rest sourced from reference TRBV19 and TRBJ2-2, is DGGITQSPKYLFRKEGQNVTLSCEQNLNHDAMYWYRQDPGQGLRLIYYSQIVNDFQKGDIAEGYSVSREKKESFPLTVTSAQKNPTAFYLCASSLGPSTGELFFGEGSRLTVL.

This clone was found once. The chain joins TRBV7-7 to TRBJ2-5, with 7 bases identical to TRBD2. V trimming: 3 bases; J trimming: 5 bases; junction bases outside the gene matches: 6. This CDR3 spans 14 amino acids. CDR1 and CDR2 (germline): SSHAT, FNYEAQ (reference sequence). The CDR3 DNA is TGTGCCAGCAGCTTCGCGGGGGTGGCGGAGACCCAGTACTTC. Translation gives CASSFAGVAETQYF.

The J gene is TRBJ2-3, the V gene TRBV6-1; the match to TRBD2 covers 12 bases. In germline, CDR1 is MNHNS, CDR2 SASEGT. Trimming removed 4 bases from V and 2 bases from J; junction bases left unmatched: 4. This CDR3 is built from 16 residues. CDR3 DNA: TGTGCCAGCAGTGCCTGGACTAGCGGGAACACAGATACGCAGTATTTT. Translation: CASSAWTSGNTDTQYF.

The CDR3: CASSTVNTEAFF. The CDR3 coding sequence is TGTGCCAGCAGCACCGTGAACACTGAAGCTTTCTTT. The rearrangement links TRBV21-1 to TRBJ1-1. TRBV21-1 is noted as a pseudogene. The CDR3 extends over 12 amino acids.

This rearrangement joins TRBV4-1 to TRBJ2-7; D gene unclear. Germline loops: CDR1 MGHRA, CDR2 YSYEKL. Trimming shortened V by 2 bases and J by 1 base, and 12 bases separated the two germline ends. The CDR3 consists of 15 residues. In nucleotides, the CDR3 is TGCGCCAGCAGCCAATTTGCAGGCGCGTCCTACGAGCAGTACTTC. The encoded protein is CASSQFAGASYEQYF.

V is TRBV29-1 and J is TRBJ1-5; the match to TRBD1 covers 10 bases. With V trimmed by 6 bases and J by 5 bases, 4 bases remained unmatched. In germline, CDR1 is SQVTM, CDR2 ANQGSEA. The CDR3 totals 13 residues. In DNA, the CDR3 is TGCAGCGTAGGACAGGGGGTTGATCAGCCCCAGCATTTT. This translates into CSVGQGVDQPQHF.

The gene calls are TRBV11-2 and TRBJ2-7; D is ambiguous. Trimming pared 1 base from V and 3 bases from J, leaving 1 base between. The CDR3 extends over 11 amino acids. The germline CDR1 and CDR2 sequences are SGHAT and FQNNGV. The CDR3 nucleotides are TGTGCCAGCAGCTTAGTCTACGAGCAGTACTTC. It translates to CASSLVYEQYF.

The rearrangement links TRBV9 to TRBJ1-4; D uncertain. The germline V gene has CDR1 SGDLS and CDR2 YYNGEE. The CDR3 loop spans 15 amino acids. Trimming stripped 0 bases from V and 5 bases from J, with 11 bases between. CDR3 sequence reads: CASSVGVQPNEKLFF. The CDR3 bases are TGTGCCAGCAGCGTAGGGGTCCAACCAAATGAAAAACTGTTTTTT.

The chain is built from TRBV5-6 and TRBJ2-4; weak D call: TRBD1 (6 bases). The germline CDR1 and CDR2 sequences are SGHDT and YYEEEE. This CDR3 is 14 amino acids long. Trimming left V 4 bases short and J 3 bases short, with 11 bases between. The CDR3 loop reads CASSLQGNKNIQYF. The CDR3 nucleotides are TGTGCCAGCAGCCTACAGGGTAACAAAAACATTCAGTACTTC.

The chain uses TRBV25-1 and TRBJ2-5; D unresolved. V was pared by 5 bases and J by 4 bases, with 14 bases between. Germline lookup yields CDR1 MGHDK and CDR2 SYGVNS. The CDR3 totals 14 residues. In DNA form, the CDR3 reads TGTGCCAGCAGTCAGGCCAAGGGATCAGAGACCCAGTACTTC. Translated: CASSQAKGSETQYF.

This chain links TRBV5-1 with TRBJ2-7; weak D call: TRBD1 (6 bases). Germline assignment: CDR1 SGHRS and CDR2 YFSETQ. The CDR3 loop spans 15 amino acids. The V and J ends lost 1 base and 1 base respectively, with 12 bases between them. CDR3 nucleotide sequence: TGCGCCAGCAGCTTGATCGGGACACGGTCCTACGAGCAGTACTTC. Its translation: CASSLIGTRSYEQYF.

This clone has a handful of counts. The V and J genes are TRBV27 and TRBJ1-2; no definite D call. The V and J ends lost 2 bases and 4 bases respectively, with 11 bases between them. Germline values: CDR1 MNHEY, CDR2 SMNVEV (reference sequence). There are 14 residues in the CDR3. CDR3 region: CASSLVPGIYGYTF. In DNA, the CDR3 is TGTGCCAGCAGTTTAGTTCCGGGGATCTATGGCTACACCTTC.

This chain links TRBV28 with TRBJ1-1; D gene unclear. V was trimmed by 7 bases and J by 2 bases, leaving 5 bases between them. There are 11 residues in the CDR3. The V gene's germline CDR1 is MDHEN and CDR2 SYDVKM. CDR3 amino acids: CASKINTEAFF. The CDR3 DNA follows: TGTGCCAGCAAGATTAACACTGAAGCTTTCTTT.

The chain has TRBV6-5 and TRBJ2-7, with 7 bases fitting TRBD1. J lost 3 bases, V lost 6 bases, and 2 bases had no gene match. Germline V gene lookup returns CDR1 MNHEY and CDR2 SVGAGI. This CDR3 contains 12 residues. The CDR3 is CASRGTVYEQYF. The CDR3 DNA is TGTGCCAGCAGGGGGACAGTCTACGAGCAGTACTTC.

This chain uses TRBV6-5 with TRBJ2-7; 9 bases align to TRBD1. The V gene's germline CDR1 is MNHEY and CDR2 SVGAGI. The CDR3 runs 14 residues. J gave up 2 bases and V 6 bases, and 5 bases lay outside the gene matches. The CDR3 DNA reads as TGTGCCAGCAGCCCGGGACAGGGCACCTACGAGCAGTACTTC. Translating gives CASSPGQGTYEQYF.

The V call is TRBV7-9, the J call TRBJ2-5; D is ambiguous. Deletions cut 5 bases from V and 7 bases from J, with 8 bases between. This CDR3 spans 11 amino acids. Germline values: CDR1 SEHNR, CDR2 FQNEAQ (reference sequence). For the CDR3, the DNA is TGTGCCAGCAGCCGTATGGGGACCCAGTACTTC. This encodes CASSRMGTQYF.

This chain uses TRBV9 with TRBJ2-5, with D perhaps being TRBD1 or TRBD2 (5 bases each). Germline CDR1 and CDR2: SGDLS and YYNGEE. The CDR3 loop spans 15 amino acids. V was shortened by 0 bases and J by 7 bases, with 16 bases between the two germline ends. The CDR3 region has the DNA TGTGCCAGCAGCGTAGCTAGGGACCCCCGGGGGACCCAGTACTTC. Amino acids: CASSVARDPRGTQYF.

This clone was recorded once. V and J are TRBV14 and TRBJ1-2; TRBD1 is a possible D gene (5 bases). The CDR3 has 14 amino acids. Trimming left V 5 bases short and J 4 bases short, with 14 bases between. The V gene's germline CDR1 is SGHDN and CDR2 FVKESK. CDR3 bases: TGTGCCAGCAGCTCCTTTGGGGGTGTCTATGGCTACACCTTC. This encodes CASSSFGGVYGYTF.

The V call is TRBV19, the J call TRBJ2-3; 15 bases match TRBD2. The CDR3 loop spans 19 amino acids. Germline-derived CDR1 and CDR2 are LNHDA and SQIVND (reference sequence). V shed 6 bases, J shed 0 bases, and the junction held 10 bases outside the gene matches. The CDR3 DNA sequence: TGTGCCAGTAGCCTGGCGGGACTAGCGGGGGGCGGGAGCACAGATACGCAGTATTTT. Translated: CASSLAGLAGGGSTDTQYF. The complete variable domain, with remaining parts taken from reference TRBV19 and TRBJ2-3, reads DGGITQSPKYLFRKEGQNVTLSCEQNLNHDAMYWYRQDPGQGLRLIYYSQIVNDFQKGDIAEGYSVSREKKESFPLTVTSAQKNPTAFYLCASSLAGLAGGGSTDTQYFGPGTRLTVL.

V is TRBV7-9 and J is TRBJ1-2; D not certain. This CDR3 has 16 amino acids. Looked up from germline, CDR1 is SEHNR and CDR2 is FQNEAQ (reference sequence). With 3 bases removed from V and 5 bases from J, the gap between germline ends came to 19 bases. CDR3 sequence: CASSFPQREGVYGYTF. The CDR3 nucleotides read TGTGCCAGCAGCTTTCCGCAACGGGAGGGAGTTTATGGCTACACCTTC.

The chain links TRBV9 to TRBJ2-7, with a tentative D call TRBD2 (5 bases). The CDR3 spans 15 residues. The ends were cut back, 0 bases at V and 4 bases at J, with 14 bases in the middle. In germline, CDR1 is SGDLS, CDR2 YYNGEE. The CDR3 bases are TGTGCCAGCAGCGTAGGAGACCAACCGGGGTACGAGCAGTACTTC. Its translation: CASSVGDQPGYEQYF. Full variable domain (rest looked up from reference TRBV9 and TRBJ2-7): DSGVTQTPKHLITATGQRVTLRCSPRSGDLSVYWYQQSLDQGLQFLIQYYNGEERAKGNILERFSAQQFPDLHSELNLSSLELGDSALYFCASSVGDQPGYEQYFGPGTRLTVT.

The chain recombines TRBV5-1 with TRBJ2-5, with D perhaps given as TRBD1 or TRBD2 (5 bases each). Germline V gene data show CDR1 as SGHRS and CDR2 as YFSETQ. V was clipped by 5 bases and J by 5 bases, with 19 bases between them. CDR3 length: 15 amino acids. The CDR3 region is CASRKPGPEGETQYF. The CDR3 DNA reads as TGCGCCAGCAGGAAACCGGGACCCGAGGGGGAGACCCAGTACTTC.

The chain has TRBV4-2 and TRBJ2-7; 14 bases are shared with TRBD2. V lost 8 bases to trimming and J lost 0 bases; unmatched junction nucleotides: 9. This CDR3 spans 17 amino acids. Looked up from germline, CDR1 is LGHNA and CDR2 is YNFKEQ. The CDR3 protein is CASSEGLAGEISYEQYF. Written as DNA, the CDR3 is TGTGCCAGCTCGGAGGGACTAGCGGGGGAAATCTCCTACGAGCAGTACTTC.

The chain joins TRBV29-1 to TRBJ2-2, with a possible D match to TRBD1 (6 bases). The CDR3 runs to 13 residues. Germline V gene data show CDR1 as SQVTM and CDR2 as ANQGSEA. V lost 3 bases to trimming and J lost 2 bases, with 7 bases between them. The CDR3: CSVDRGNTGELFF. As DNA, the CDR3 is TGCAGCGTTGACAGGGGTAACACCGGGGAGCTGTTTTTT.

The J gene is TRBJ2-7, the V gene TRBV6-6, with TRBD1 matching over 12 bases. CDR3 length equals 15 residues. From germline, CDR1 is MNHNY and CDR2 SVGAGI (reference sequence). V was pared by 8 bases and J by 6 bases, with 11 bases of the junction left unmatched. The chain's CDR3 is CASGFRDRGRFEQYF. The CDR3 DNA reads TGTGCCAGCGGATTCCGGGACAGGGGGCGTTTCGAGCAGTACTTC.

CDR3 amino acids: CASSIPGADTQYF. CDR3 DNA: TGTGCCAGTAGTATCCCTGGGGCAGATACGCAGTATTTT. The chain joins TRBV19 to TRBJ2-3, with unresolved D. The CDR3 has 13 amino acids. Trimming took 3 bases from V and 4 from J, leaving 8 bases between them. Germline CDR1 LNHDA, CDR2 SQIVND (reference sequence).

CDR3: CASSVDRASEAFF. The CDR3 bases are TGTGCCAGTAGCGTAGACAGGGCTAGTGAAGCTTTCTTT. The V and J genes are TRBV19 and TRBJ1-1, with 7 nucleotides matching TRBD1. Germline-derived CDR1 and CDR2 are LNHDA and SQIVND (reference sequence). The CDR3 runs to 13 residues. V lost 6 bases, J lost 7 bases, and 8 bases stayed unmatched.